These T cell receptor beta chains were read from a single sample in a study of siplizumab effects on memory and regulatory T cells. Libraries were prepared by immunoSEQ multiplex PCR; TCRdb keeps only in-frame clonotypes and omits some of them. The table has approximately 52,000 clones, about 97% seen once; the top ten hold 0.55% to 0.65%. Sequencing was performed on naive CD4+ T cells sorted from blood. These receptors came from a human donor in good health. Both conserved end residues are part of each CDR3. The D gene is left open where the match is weak. Clone size is not always given. Where it is, it says once, few, many or a class for expanded clones.

V gene: TRBV5-1; clone size: -; J gene: TRBJ1-2; D gene: -; CDR3 protein: CASSMGGKRRGYTF; CDR3 DNA: TGCGCCAGCAGCATGGGGGGTAAAAGGCGTGGCTACACCTTC
V gene: TRBV28; clone size: -; J gene: TRBJ1-1; D gene: -; CDR3 protein: CASPRAFF; CDR3 DNA: TGTGCCAGCCCGAGAGCTTTCTTT
V gene: TRBV4-3; clone size: once; J gene: TRBJ2-7; D gene: TRBD1; CDR3 protein: CASSQGQGAYEQYF; CDR3 DNA: TGCGCCAGCAGCCAAGGACAGGGGGCGTACGAGCAGTACTTC
V gene: TRBV30; clone size: -; J gene: TRBJ2-7; D gene: TRBD2; CDR3 protein: CAWSYYFGTSGRGEQYF; CDR3 DNA: TGTGCCTGGAGTTACTATTTTGGCACTAGCGGGAGGGGAGAGCAGTACTTC
V gene: TRBV29-1; clone size: -; J gene: TRBJ2-5; D gene: -; CDR3 protein: CSVEEGETQYF; CDR3 DNA: TGCAGCGTTGAGGAGGGAGAGACCCAGTACTTC
V gene: TRBV7-3; clone size: -; J gene: TRBJ2-3; D gene: -; CDR3 protein: CASSLTGSSTDTQYF; CDR3 DNA: TGTGCCAGCAGCCTAACAGGGTCTAGCACAGATACGCAGTATTTT
V gene: TRBV19; clone size: -; J gene: TRBJ1-6; D gene: -; CDR3 protein: CASSIEWGSSYNSPLHF; CDR3 DNA: TGTGCCAGTAGTATAGAATGGGGGAGCTCCTATAATTCACCCCTCCACTTT
V gene: TRBV6-5; clone size: -; J gene: TRBJ2-7; D gene: -; CDR3 protein: CASRRALGEQYF; CDR3 DNA: TGTGCCAGCAGGCGAGCCCTAGGAGAGCAGTACTTC
V gene: TRBV27; clone size: -; J gene: TRBJ1-6; D gene: -; CDR3 protein: CASRRDGSYNSPLHF; CDR3 DNA: TGTGCCAGCAGACGGGACGGCTCCTATAATTCACCCCTCCACTTT
V gene: TRBV6-1; clone size: -; J gene: TRBJ1-2; D gene: -; CDR3 protein: CASSESILLDSLLYGYTF; CDR3 DNA: TGTGCCAGCAGTGAATCCATCCTTCTAGACAGCTTACTGTATGGCTACACCTTC
V gene: TRBV13; clone size: -; J gene: TRBJ2-4; D gene: -; CDR3 protein: CASSIIAPLEGLAKNIQYF; CDR3 DNA: TGTGCCAGCAGCATAATAGCCCCTTTAGAGGGACTAGCCAAAAACATTCAGTACTTC
V gene: TRBV5-4; clone size: -; J gene: TRBJ1-1; D gene: TRBD1; CDR3 protein: CASSLETGRNTEAFF; CDR3 DNA: TGTGCCAGCAGCTTGGAGACAGGGCGGAACACTGAAGCTTTCTTT
V gene: TRBV5-5; clone size: -; J gene: TRBJ2-2; D gene: -; CDR3 protein: CASSPLIGELFF; CDR3 DNA: TGTGCCAGCAGCCCATTAATCGGGGAGCTGTTTTTT
V gene: TRBV5-1; clone size: -; J gene: TRBJ2-3; D gene: TRBD1; CDR3 protein: CASSLGTGVADTQYF; CDR3 DNA: TGCGCCAGCAGCTTGGGTACAGGGGTTGCAGATACGCAGTATTTT
V gene: TRBV7-3; clone size: -; J gene: TRBJ1-1; D gene: TRBD1; CDR3 protein: CASSMGQGVTRTEAFF; CDR3 DNA: TGTGCCAGCAGCATGGGACAGGGCGTAACAAGGACTGAAGCTTTCTTT
V gene: TRBV6-1; clone size: -; J gene: TRBJ1-4; D gene: -; CDR3 protein: CASSEMGFSHF; CDR3 DNA: TGTGCCAGCAGTGAGATGGGGTTTAGCCATTTT
V gene: TRBV6-1; clone size: -; J gene: TRBJ2-3; D gene: -; CDR3 protein: CASSERRGYTDTQYF; CDR3 DNA: TGTGCCAGCAGTGAAAGGAGGGGCTACACAGATACGCAGTATTTT
V gene: TRBV6-5; clone size: -; J gene: TRBJ2-1; D gene: -; CDR3 protein: CASSYSRDWTYNEQFF; CDR3 DNA: TGTGCCAGCAGTTACTCCCGGGACTGGACCTACAATGAGCAGTTCTTC
V gene: TRBV7-9; clone size: -; J gene: TRBJ2-5; D gene: TRBD1; CDR3 protein: CASSSPGTGSQETQYF; CDR3 DNA: TGTGCCAGCAGCTCTCCCGGGACAGGGTCCCAAGAGACCCAGTACTTC
V gene: TRBV9; clone size: -; J gene: TRBJ2-1; D gene: TRBD2; CDR3 protein: CASSVESGGYNEQFF; CDR3 DNA: TGTGCCAGCAGCGTAGAAAGCGGGGGTTACAATGAGCAGTTCTTC
V gene: TRBV30; clone size: -; J gene: TRBJ2-3; D gene: TRBD2; CDR3 protein: CACSPLAGVTDTQYF; CDR3 DNA: TGTGCCTGTTCCCCCCTAGCGGGGGTCACAGATACGCAGTATTTT
V gene: TRBV2; clone size: -; J gene: TRBJ2-3; D gene: TRBD2; CDR3 protein: CASSSGTSGIISTDTQYF; CDR3 DNA: TGTGCCAGCAGCTCCGGGACTAGCGGAATTATTAGCACAGATACGCAGTATTTT
V gene: TRBV6-5; clone size: -; J gene: TRBJ1-3; D gene: TRBD1; CDR3 protein: CASSPDRVSGNTIYF; CDR3 DNA: TGTGCCAGCAGCCCGGACAGGGTTTCTGGAAACACCATATATTTT
V gene: TRBV5-4; clone size: -; J gene: TRBJ1-1; D gene: -; CDR3 protein: CASSQAALDSTEAFF; CDR3 DNA: TGTGCCAGCAGCCAAGCGGCTCTGGACAGCACTGAAGCTTTCTTT
V gene: TRBV6-5; clone size: -; J gene: TRBJ2-7; D gene: -; CDR3 protein: CASSRGPENYEQYF; CDR3 DNA: TGTGCCAGCAGTAGGGGACCGGAAAACTACGAGCAGTACTTC
V gene: TRBV7-8; clone size: -; J gene: TRBJ2-2; D gene: -; CDR3 protein: CASSYWEAGELFF; CDR3 DNA: TGTGCCAGCAGCTACTGGGAGGCCGGGGAGCTGTTTTTT
V gene: TRBV6-6; clone size: -; J gene: TRBJ1-4; D gene: -; CDR3 protein: CASSRTQGSKLFF; CDR3 DNA: TGTGCCAGCAGTCGAACACAGGGCTCAAAACTGTTTTTT
V gene: TRBV19; clone size: -; J gene: TRBJ2-2; D gene: TRBD1; CDR3 protein: CATKDRANTGELFF; CDR3 DNA: TGTGCCACCAAGGACAGGGCGAACACCGGGGAGCTGTTTTTT
V gene: TRBV19; clone size: -; J gene: TRBJ1-5; D gene: TRBD1; CDR3 protein: CASRPGRQGEGQPQHF; CDR3 DNA: TGTGCCAGTAGACCGGGAAGACAGGGAGAGGGTCAGCCCCAGCATTTT
V gene: TRBV19; clone size: -; J gene: TRBJ2-1; D gene: -; CDR3 protein: CASSQGGNSYNEQFF; CDR3 DNA: TGTGCCAGTAGCCAAGGGGGAAACTCCTACAATGAGCAGTTCTTC